These 25 T cell receptor beta chains originate from one sample sequenced in a study of cytomegalovirus exposure and HLA in healthy donors. This PCR relied on a set of 60 Vbeta primers and 13 Jbeta primers. Repertoires were generated with immunoSEQ multiplex PCR, while TCRdb's copy carries only in-frame clones and drops some. The sample carries 170,000 or so clones, 80% to 90% recorded once. Sample: PBMCs. These receptor sequences come from a man between 18 and 35 years old in good health and CMV-seronegative.

With regard to this clone: Germline and junction disagree at one end, which may indicate a read error. The gene calls are TRBV6-7 and TRBJ2-1; 7 positions agree with TRBD1. TRBV6-7 is filed as an ORF, its function uncertain. The CDR3 is 13 residues long. The CDR3 reads CASTLGPTGSVIF. Here the CDR3 DNA reads TGTGCCAGCACTCTTGGGCCGACAGGGAGTGTGATCTTC.

The V call is TRBV27, the J call TRBJ2-1; tentative D call: TRBD1 (5 bases). Trimming took off 6 bases at V and 4 bases at J, with 16 bases between the two ends. Germline V gives CDR1 MNHEY, CDR2 SMNVEV (reference sequence). This CDR3 has 15 residues. In DNA, the CDR3 is TGTGCCAGCAGCCCAGAGCAGGGTTTGTACAATGAGCAGTTCTTC. It translates to CASSPEQGLYNEQFF.

This rearrangement joins TRBV28 to TRBJ1-2, with D tentatively TRBD1 (6 bases). This CDR3 region has 14 residues. Trimming left V 7 bases short and J 7 bases short, with 19 bases between. Germline CDR1 reads MDHEN; CDR2 reads SYDVKM. CDR3 sequence: CASNPPGAYSGYTF. The CDR3 DNA reads TGTGCCAGCAATCCCCCAGGGGCGTACTCTGGCTACACCTTC.

The gene calls are TRBV2 and TRBJ2-7, with TRBD2 matching over 13 bases. J lost 5 bases, V lost 10 bases, and 5 bases had no gene match. Germline CDR1 reads SNHLY; CDR2 reads FYNNEI. The CDR3 runs to 13 residues. The CDR3 sequence is CATDGLAGDEQYF. CDR3 DNA: TGTGCCACTGACGGACTAGCGGGAGACGAGCAGTACTTC. The variable domain in full, with the rest retrieved from reference TRBV2 and TRBJ2-7, is EPEVTQTPSHQVTQMGQEVILRCVPISNHLYFYWYRQILGQKVEFLVSFYNNEISEKSEIFDDQFSVERPDGSNFTLKIRSTKLEDSAMYFCATDGLAGDEQYFGPGTRLTVT.

The chain carries TRBV2 and TRBJ2-6; 10 bases match TRBD1. CDR1 and CDR2 (germline): SNHLY, FYNNEI. With V trimmed by 8 bases and J by 4 bases, 11 bases remained unmatched. The length of the CDR3 is 17 residues. The CDR3 protein is CASSGGGQGTGANVLTF. The CDR3 nucleotides read TGTGCCAGCTCGGGGGGGGGACAGGGGACCGGGGCCAACGTCCTGACTTTC.

V is TRBV25-1 and J is TRBJ2-7; TRBD1 is a possible D gene (6 bases). This CDR3 has 12 amino acids. V lost 7 bases, J lost 5 bases, and 12 bases lay in between. Germline V gene sequence: CDR1 MGHDK, CDR2 SYGVNS. Here the CDR3 reads CASNQGNDEQYF. DNA of the CDR3: TGTGCCAGCAACCAGGGGAACGACGAGCAGTACTTC.

V and J are TRBV5-1 and TRBJ1-1; 8 positions agree with TRBD1. The CDR3 runs 17 residues. The trim removed 5 bases at V and 1 base at J, leaving 13 bases unmatched. The germline CDR1 and CDR2 sequences are SGHRS and YFSETQ. CDR3 amino acids: CASRGGQGGFRNTEAFF. DNA of the CDR3: TGCGCCAGCAGAGGAGGACAGGGTGGGTTCAGGAACACTGAAGCTTTCTTT.

The genes are TRBV28 and TRBJ1-5, with 8 nucleotides matching TRBD1. The V gene's germline CDR1 is MDHEN and CDR2 SYDVKM. V was pared by 6 bases and J by 3 bases, with 4 bases of the junction left unmatched. The CDR3 spans 14 residues. The CDR3 is CASSWTGINQPQHF. For the CDR3, the DNA is TGTGCCAGCAGCTGGACAGGGATCAATCAGCCCCAGCATTTT.

J is TRBJ2-5 and V is TRBV28; possibly TRBD2 for D (6 bases). The CDR3 spans 11 residues. Germline values: CDR1 MDHEN, CDR2 SYDVKM. The germline V and J ends were trimmed by 6 bases and 9 bases, with 11 bases remaining between them. The CDR3 is CASSWPGAQYF. DNA for the CDR3: TGTGCCAGCAGCTGGCCGGGGGCCCAGTACTTC. The variable domain in full, completed from reference TRBV28 and TRBJ2-5, reads DVKVTQSSRYLVKRTGEKVFLECVQDMDHENMFWYRQDPGLGLRLIYFSYDVKMKEKGDIPEGYSVSREKKERFSLILESASTNQTSMYLCASSWPGAQYFGPGTRLLVL.

This rearrangement joins TRBV5-5 to TRBJ2-7; 7 bases are shared with TRBD1. V lost 5 bases, J lost 3 bases, and 8 bases stayed unmatched. CDR3 length: 14 amino acids. Looked up from germline, CDR1 is SGHKS and CDR2 is YYEKEE (reference sequence). CDR3 amino acids: CASRSSPGGYEQYF. The CDR3 nucleotides read TGTGCCAGCAGATCCTCGCCAGGGGGCTACGAGCAGTACTTC. Together with reference TRBV5-5 and TRBJ2-7, the CDR3 gives the full variable domain: DAGVTQSPTHLIKTRGQQVTLRCSPISGHKSVSWYQQVLGQGPQFIFQYYEKEERGRGNFPDRFSARQFPNYSSELNVNALLLGDSALYLCASRSSPGGYEQYFGPGTRLTVT.

The J gene is TRBJ2-1, the V gene TRBV19, with TRBD2 identical over 8 bases. V was pared by 1 base and J by 2 bases, with 1 base of the junction left unmatched. The CDR3 has 15 residues. The germline CDR1 and CDR2 sequences are LNHDA and SQIVND (reference sequence). In DNA form, the CDR3 reads TGTGCCAGTAGTATAGCAGCGGGGGCCTACAATGAGCAGTTCTTC. Translated, it gives CASSIAAGAYNEQFF.

The chain employs TRBV5-6 and TRBJ2-3, with D uncertain. CDR3 length: 14 amino acids. Trimming took off 1 base at V and 9 bases at J, with 15 bases between the two ends. Germline CDR1 SGHDT, CDR2 YYEEEE. The CDR3 sequence: CASSLRGIPGTQYF. Written as DNA, the CDR3 is TGTGCCAGCAGCTTGAGAGGAATCCCTGGCACGCAGTATTTT.

The chain employs TRBV6-5 and TRBJ1-4; 10 nucleotides align to TRBD1. After removal of 6 bases from V and 2 bases from J, the junction contained 3 bases not matched to a gene. The germline V gene has CDR1 MNHEY and CDR2 SVGAGI. The CDR3 extends over 15 amino acids. The CDR3, as DNA: TGTGCCAGCAGCTGGACAGGGGGGACTAATGAAAAACTGTTTTTT. Amino acid sequence: CASSWTGGTNEKLFF.

The J gene is TRBJ1-3, the V gene TRBV9; unclear D gene. V lost 0 bases, J lost 0 bases, and 10 bases lay in between. Looked up from germline, CDR1 is SGDLS and CDR2 is YYNGEE. CDR3 length equals 16 residues. The CDR3 DNA reads as TGTGCCAGCAGCGTAGGCCCAGGTCTCTCTGGAAACACCATATATTTT. Its translation: CASSVGPGLSGNTIYF.

The chain is built from TRBV7-2 and TRBJ1-2; tentatively, D is TRBD1 (5 bases). Germline values: CDR1 SGHTA, CDR2 FQGNSA. The V end lost 6 bases, the J end lost 4 bases, and 18 bases lay between the germline ends. This CDR3 is 15 amino acids long. CDR3 sequence reads: CASRSGSGDFYGYTF. The CDR3 DNA reads TGTGCCAGCAGGTCTGGGTCTGGGGACTTCTATGGCTACACCTTC.

This chain links TRBV5-4 with TRBJ1-4; a weak D match, TRBD1 (5 bases). Germline V gene data show CDR1 as SGHNT and CDR2 as YYREEE (reference sequence). The CDR3 consists of 13 residues. V gave up 4 bases and J gave up 3 bases, with 7 bases separating them. CDR3 protein: CASSRGANEKLFF. In DNA form, the CDR3 reads TGTGCCAGCAGCCGGGGGGCTAATGAAAAACTGTTTTTT.

The genes are TRBV29-1 and TRBJ2-7, with D possibly TRBD2 on 5 matching bases. V was shortened by 2 bases and J by 3 bases, with 11 bases between the two germline ends. The germline V gene encodes CDR1 SQVTM and CDR2 ANQGSEA. The CDR3 has 13 amino acids. Here the CDR3 reads CSVESARDYEQYF. CDR3 coding DNA: TGCAGCGTTGAATCGGCACGGGACTACGAGCAGTACTTC.

The V and J genes are TRBV7-9 and TRBJ2-1; perhaps TRBD1 as D (5 bases). V was shortened by 6 bases and J by 8 bases, with 14 bases between the two germline ends. CDR3 length: 13 amino acids. The germline gives CDR1 SEHNR, CDR2 FQNEAQ (reference sequence). This CDR3 reads CASRGAGSDEQFF. The CDR3 coding sequence is TGTGCCAGCAGAGGGGCAGGGTCTGATGAGCAGTTCTTC.

The rearrangement joins TRBV5-1 to TRBJ2-7, with TRBD1 identical over 7 bases. CDR1 and CDR2 from the germline V gene are SGHRS and YFSETQ. The V gene end was trimmed by 4 bases and the J gene end by 7 bases; junction bases not matched to a gene: 11. The CDR3 spans 14 residues. CDR3 DNA sequence: TGCGCCAGCAGCAGTGACAGGGCTCAGCTGGAGCAGTACTTC. It codes for CASSSDRAQLEQYF.

This chain uses TRBV2 with TRBJ2-7; 9 bases are a match to TRBD1. Germline CDR1 reads SNHLY; CDR2 reads FYNNEI. V lost 6 bases, J lost 5 bases, and 8 bases stayed unmatched. CDR3 size: 14 residues. In nucleotides, the CDR3 is TGTGCCAGCAGAGAAACAGGGGGCGTTGACGAGCAGTACTTC. Translating it yields CASRETGGVDEQYF.

This chain connects TRBV5-6 to TRBJ2-7; tentative D call: TRBD2 (6 bases). The V end lost 4 bases, the J end lost 3 bases, and 14 bases lay between the germline ends. This CDR3 has 14 amino acids. Germline CDR1 SGHDT, CDR2 YYEEEE. CDR3 protein: CASSAGLPDYEQYF. Here the CDR3 DNA reads TGTGCCAGCAGCGCGGGACTCCCGGACTACGAGCAGTACTTC.

V and J are TRBV27 and TRBJ2-4; 11 nucleotides agree with TRBD2. The CDR3 is made up of 15 amino acids. The J segment lost 7 bases and the V segment lost 6 bases, leaving 8 bases of the junction unmatched. Germline V CDR1 and CDR2: MNHEY, SMNVEV (reference sequence). The CDR3 protein is CASRITSGSPNIQYF. The CDR3 DNA reads TGTGCCAGCAGGATAACTAGCGGGAGTCCGAACATTCAGTACTTC.

This clone was counted once. This chain uses TRBV19 with TRBJ1-2, with 9 bases aligning to TRBD1. This CDR3 region has 17 residues. The junction had 5 bases not matched to a gene; V was cut back by 0 bases and J by 0 bases. The germline V gene has CDR1 LNHDA and CDR2 SQIVND (reference sequence). In nucleotides, the CDR3 is TGTGCCAGTAGTATAGATCCCAGGACAGGGGCTAACTATGGCTACACCTTC. Its translation is CASSIDPRTGANYGYTF.

V is TRBV6-5 and J is TRBJ1-5; no reliable D call. Germline assignment: CDR1 MNHEY and CDR2 SVGAGI. CDR3 length: 15 residues. Trimming took 5 bases from V and 0 from J, leaving 11 bases between them. This chain's CDR3 is CASSVAPSSNQPQHF. The CDR3 nucleotides read TGTGCCAGCAGTGTGGCTCCGTCTAGCAATCAGCCCCAGCATTTT.

The chain couples TRBV28 to TRBJ2-7; 8 nucleotides match TRBD1. Germline assignment: CDR1 MDHEN and CDR2 SYDVKM. V was pared by 3 bases and J by 6 bases, with 10 bases of the junction left unmatched. The CDR3 is 15 amino acids. The CDR3 DNA follows: TGTGCCAGCAGTTTGAGGCAGGGGGCGCAGCGCGAGCAGTACTTC. This encodes CASSLRQGAQREQYF.